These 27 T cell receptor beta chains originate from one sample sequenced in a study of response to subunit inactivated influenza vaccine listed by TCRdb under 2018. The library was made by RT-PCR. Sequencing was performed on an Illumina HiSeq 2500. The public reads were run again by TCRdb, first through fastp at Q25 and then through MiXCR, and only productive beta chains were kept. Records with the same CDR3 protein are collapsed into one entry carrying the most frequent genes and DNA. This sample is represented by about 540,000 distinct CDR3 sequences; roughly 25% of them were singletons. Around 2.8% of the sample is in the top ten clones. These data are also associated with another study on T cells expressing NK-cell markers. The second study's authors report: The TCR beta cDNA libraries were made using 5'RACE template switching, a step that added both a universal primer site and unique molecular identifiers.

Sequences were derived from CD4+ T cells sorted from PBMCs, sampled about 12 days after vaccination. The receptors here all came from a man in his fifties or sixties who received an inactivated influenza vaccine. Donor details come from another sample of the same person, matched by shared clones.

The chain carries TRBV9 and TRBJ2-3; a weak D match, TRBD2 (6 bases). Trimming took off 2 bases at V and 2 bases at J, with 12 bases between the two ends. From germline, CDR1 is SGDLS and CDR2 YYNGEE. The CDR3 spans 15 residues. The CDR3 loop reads CASSVGGAATDTQYF. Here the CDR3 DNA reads TGTGCCAGCAGCGTGGGCGGGGCGGCCACAGATACGCAGTATTTT.

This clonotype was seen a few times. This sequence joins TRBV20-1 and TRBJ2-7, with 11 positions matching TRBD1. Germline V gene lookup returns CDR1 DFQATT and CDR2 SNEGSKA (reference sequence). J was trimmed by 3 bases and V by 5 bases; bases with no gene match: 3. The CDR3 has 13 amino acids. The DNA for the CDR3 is TGCAGTGCTTCCGGGACAGGGGGCTACGAGCAGTACTTC. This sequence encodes CSASGTGGYEQYF.

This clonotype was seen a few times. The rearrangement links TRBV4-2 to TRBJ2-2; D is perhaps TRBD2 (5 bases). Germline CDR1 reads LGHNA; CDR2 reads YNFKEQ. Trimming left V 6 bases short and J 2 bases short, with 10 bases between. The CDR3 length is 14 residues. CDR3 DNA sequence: TGTGCCAGCAGACGGGATCTCAACACCGGGGAGCTGTTTTTT. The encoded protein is CASRRDLNTGELFF.

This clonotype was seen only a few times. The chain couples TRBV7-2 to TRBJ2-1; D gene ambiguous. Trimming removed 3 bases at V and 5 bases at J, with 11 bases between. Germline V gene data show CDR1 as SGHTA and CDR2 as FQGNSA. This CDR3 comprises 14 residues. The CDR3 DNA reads TGTGCCAGCAGCTTTCGGGTCCCCCACAATGAGCAGTTCTTC. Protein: CASSFRVPHNEQFF. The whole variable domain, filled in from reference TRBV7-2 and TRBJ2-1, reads GAGVSQSPSNKVTEKGKDVELRCDPISGHTALYWYRQSLGQGLEFLIYFQGNSAPDKSGLPSDRFSAERTGGSVSTLTIQRTQQEDSAVYLCASSFRVPHNEQFFGPGTRLTVL.

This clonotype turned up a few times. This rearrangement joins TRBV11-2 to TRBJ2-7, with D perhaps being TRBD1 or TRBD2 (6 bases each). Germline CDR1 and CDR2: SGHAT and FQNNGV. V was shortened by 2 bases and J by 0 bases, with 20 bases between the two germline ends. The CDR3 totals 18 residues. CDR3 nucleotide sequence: TGTGCCAGCAGCTTAAGGAGTGGGGGGCCTAAACACTCCTACGAGCAGTACTTC. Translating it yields CASSLRSGGPKHSYEQYF.

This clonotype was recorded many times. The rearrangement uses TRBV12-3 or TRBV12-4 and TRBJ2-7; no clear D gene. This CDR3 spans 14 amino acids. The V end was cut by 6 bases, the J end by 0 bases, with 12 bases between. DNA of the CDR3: TGTGCCAGCAGGTCGGCAGGAGCCTCCTACGAGCAGTACTTC. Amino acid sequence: CASRSAGASYEQYF.

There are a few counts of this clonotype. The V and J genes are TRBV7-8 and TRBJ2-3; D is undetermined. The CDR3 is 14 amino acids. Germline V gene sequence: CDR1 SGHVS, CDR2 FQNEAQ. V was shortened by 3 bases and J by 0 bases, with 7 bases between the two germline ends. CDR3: CASSFSDSTDTQYF. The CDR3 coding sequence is TGTGCCAGCAGCTTCTCGGACAGCACAGATACGCAGTATTTT.

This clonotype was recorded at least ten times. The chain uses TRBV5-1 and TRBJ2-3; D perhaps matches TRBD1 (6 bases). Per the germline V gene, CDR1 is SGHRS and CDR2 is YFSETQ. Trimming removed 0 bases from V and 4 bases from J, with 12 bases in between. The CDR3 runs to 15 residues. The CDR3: CASSLAFRGSDTQYF. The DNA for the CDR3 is TGCGCCAGCAGCTTGGCCTTCAGGGGTTCAGATACGCAGTATTTT.

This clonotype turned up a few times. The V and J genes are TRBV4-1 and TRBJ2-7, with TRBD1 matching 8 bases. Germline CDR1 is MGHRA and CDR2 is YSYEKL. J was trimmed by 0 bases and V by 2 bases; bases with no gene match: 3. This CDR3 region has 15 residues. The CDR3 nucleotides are TGCGCCAGCAGCCAAAGGGACAGGAGCTCCTACGAGCAGTACTTC. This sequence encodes CASSQRDRSSYEQYF.

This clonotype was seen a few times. CDR3 residues: CATSDFGRGWNNEQFF. DNA of the CDR3: TGTGCCACCAGTGATTTTGGCAGGGGTTGGAACAATGAGCAGTTCTTC. This rearrangement joins TRBV24-1 to TRBJ2-1; D is perhaps TRBD1 (6 bases). Trimming took off 1 base at V and 5 bases at J, with 14 bases between the two ends. The CDR3 sequence is 16 residues long. The germline gives CDR1 KGHDR, CDR2 SFDVKD.

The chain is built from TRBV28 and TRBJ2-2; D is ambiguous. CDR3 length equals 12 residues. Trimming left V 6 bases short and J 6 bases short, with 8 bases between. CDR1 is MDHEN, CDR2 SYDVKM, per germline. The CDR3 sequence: CASRVPAGELFF. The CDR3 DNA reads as TGTGCCAGCAGAGTCCCGGCCGGGGAGCTGTTTTTT.

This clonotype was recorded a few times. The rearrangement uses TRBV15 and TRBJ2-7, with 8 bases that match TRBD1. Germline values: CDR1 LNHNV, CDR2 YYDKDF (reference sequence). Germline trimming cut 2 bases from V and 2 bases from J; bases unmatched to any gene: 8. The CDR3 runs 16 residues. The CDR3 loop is CATSRPRTGRTYEQYF. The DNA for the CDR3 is TGTGCCACCAGCAGACCTCGGACAGGGCGTACCTACGAGCAGTACTTC.

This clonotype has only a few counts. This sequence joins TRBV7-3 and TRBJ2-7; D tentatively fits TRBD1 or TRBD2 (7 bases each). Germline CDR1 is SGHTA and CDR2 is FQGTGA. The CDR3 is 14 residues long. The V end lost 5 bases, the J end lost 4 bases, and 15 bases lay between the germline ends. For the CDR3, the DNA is TGTGCCAGCAGCCCAGGGGGGGCTCTGTACGAGCAGTACTTC. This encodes CASSPGGALYEQYF.

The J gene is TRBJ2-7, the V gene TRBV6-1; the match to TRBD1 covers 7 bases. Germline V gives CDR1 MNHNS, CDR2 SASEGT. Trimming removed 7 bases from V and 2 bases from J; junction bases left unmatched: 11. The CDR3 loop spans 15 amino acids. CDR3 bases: TGTGCCAGCACCCCACGGGCAGGGGGTGCCTACGAGCAGTACTTC. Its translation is CASTPRAGGAYEQYF.

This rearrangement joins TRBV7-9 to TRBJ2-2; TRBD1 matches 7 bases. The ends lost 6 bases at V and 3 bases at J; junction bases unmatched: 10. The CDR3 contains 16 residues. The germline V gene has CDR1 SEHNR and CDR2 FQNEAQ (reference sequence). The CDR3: CASSPDRTDYTGELFF. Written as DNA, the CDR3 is TGTGCCAGCAGTCCGGACAGGACCGACTACACCGGGGAGCTGTTTTTT.

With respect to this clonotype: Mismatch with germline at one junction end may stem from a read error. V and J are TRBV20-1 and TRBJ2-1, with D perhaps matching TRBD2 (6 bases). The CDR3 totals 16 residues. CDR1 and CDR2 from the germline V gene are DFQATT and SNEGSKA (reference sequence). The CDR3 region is CSAHTLGLALYNVQFF. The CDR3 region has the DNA TGCAGTGCGCACACATTGGGCCTAGCGCTTTACAATGTGCAGTTCTTC.

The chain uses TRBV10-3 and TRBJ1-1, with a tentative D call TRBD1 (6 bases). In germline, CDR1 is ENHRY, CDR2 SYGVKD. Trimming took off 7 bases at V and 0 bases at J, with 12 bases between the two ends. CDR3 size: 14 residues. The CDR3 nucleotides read TGTGCCATCACCTCGACAGGTATGAACACTGAAGCTTTCTTT. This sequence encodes CAITSTGMNTEAFF.

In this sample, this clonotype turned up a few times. The CDR3 DNA reads TGCAGTGCTAGAAGTACGGTAGCCCCCAACACCATATATTTT. This gives the protein CSARSTVAPNTIYF. The V gene is TRBV20-1, the J gene TRBJ1-3; D is ambiguous. Trimming removed 2 bases from V and 7 bases from J, with 15 bases in between. Germline V gene sequence: CDR1 DFQATT, CDR2 SNEGSKA (reference sequence). This CDR3 has 14 residues.

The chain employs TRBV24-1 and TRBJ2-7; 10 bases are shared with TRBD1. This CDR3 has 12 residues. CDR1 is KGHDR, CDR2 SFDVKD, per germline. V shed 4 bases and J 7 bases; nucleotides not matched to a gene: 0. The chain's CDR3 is CATSEGQGEQYF. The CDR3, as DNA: TGTGCCACCAGTGAGGGACAGGGGGAGCAGTACTTC.

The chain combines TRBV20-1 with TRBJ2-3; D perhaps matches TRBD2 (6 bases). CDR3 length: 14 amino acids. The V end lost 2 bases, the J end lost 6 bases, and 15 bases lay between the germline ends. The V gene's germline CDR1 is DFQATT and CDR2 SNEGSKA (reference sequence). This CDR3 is CSARLGGVSDTQYF. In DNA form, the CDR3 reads TGCAGTGCTAGATTGGGGGGAGTCTCCGATACGCAGTATTTT.

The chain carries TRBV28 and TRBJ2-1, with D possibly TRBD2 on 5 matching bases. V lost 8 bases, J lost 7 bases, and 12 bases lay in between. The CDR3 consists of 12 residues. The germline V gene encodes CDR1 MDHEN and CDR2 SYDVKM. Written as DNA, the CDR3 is TGTGCCAGCGGAGAGACTACAAATGAGCAGTTCTTC. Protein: CASGETTNEQFF.

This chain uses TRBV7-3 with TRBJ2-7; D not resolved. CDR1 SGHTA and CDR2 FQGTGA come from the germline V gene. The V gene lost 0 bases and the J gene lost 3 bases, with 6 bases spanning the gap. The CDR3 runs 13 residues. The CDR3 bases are TGTGCCAGCAGCTTAACGGTGGACTACGAGCAGTACTTC. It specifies CASSLTVDYEQYF.

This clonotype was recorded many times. The CDR3: CASSLALQGNYGYTF. CDR3 in DNA: TGTGCCAGCAGCTTAGCCCTACAGGGGAACTATGGCTACACCTTC. The rearrangement links TRBV11-2 to TRBJ1-2; 7 bases agree with TRBD1. V trimming: 1 base; J trimming: 2 bases; junction bases outside the gene matches: 4. From germline, CDR1 is SGHAT and CDR2 FQNNGV. The CDR3 spans 15 residues. The variable domain in full, completed from reference TRBV11-2 and TRBJ1-2, reads EAGVAQSPRYKIIEKRQSVAFWCNPISGHATLYWYQQILGQGPKLLIQFQNNGVVDDSQLPKDRFSAERLKGVDSTLKIQPAKLEDSAVYLCASSLALQGNYGYTFGSGTRLTVV.

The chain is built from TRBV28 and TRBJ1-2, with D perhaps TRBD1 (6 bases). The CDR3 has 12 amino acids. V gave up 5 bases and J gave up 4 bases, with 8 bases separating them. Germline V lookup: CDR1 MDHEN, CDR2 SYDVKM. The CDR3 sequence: CASSQGFYGYTF. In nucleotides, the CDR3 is TGTGCCAGCAGTCAGGGGTTCTATGGCTACACCTTC.

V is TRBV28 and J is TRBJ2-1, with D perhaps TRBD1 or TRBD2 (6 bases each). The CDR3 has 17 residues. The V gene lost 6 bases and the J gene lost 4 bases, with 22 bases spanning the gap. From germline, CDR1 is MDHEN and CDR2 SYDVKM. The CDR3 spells CASSPPGAPRTYNEQFF. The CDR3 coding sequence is TGTGCCAGCAGCCCACCGGGGGCCCCCCGGACATACAATGAGCAGTTCTTC.

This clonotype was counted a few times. CDR3 nucleotides: TGTGCCAGCAGCCGCAACAGGGGCCAAGAGACCCAGTACTTC. It translates to CASSRNRGQETQYF. This chain uses TRBV14 with TRBJ2-5; 7 bases agree with TRBD1. The germline V gene encodes CDR1 SGHDN and CDR2 FVKESK. The junction had 3 bases not matched to a gene; V was cut back by 4 bases and J by 1 base. The CDR3 spans 14 residues.

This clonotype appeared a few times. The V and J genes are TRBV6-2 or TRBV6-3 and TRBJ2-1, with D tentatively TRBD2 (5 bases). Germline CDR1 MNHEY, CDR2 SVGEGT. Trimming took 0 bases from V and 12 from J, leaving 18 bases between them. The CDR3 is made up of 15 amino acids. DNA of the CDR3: TGTGCCAGCAGTTACTCTACTTGGACCGGGGAAGCGCAGTTCTTC. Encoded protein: CASSYSTWTGEAQFF.